One and the same sample provided the 10 T cell receptor beta chains below, sequenced in a study of blood T cell repertoires in COVID-19 (TCRdb year 2020). Receptors were amplified or captured by the immunoSEQ multiplex PCR assay. Here the immuneACCESS table is served through TCRdb, limited to in-frame sequences with V and J called. Missing clones are a known gap in these copies; in checked studies unresolved V genes cover under half, and the rest lacks a known reason. The table for this sample lists just under 50,000 clones; roughly 86% of them were counted only once. The biggest ten clones account for roughly 14% of the sample. Input material: peripheral blood. The receptors were sampled from a human donor in a cohort sampled during active COVID-19.

This clone was observed a single time. The chain has TRBV5-1 and TRBJ2-3, with D maybe TRBD2 (6 bases). The CDR3 sequence is 17 residues long. V lost 1 base and J lost 3, with 18 bases in between. Germline loops: CDR1 SGHRS, CDR2 YFSETQ. Here the CDR3 DNA reads TGCGCCAGCAGCTTGAACGGCGGGAAACCAAGGACAGATACGCAGTATTTT. This translates into CASSLNGGKPRTDTQYF.

This sequence joins TRBV5-6 and TRBJ1-3; 7 bases are shared with TRBD1. CDR1 and CDR2 (germline): SGHDT, YYEEEE. V lost 3 bases and J lost 9; bases outside the gene matches: 12. The CDR3 contains 15 residues. In DNA, the CDR3 is TGTGCCAGCAGCTACGGACAGGTTATGGGGGGCACCATATATTTT. It is translated as CASSYGQVMGGTIYF.

This CDR3 is CAIFTGYNEQFF. The CDR3, as DNA: TGTGCCATATTCACAGGATACAATGAGCAGTTCTTC. The chain is built from TRBV5-4 and TRBJ2-1; D is perhaps TRBD1 (5 bases). The CDR3 is 12 amino acids. The germline V and J ends were trimmed by 9 bases and 4 bases, with 11 bases remaining between them. The germline V gene encodes CDR1 SGHNT and CDR2 YYREEE (reference sequence).

The chain links TRBV11-2 to TRBJ2-7; 10 bases map to TRBD1. V dropped 1 base and J dropped 6; count of bases not matched to a gene: 0. This CDR3 is built from 13 residues. Germline CDR1 SGHAT, CDR2 FQNNGV. DNA for the CDR3: TGTGCCAGCAGCTTAGGGACAGGGGGCGAGCAGTACTTC. Translating it yields CASSLGTGGEQYF.

V is TRBV29-1 and J is TRBJ2-7, with a weak D call TRBD1 (6 bases). The CDR3 sequence is 16 residues long. Trimming left V 4 bases short and J 0 bases short, with 19 bases between. Germline CDR1 and CDR2: SQVTM and ANQGSEA. Here the CDR3 reads CSVVVQGGRNSYEQYF. The CDR3 bases are TGCAGCGTTGTGGTCCAAGGGGGACGTAACTCCTACGAGCAGTACTTC.

V usage is TRBV5-4 and J usage is TRBJ2-1; TRBD2 is a possible D gene (6 bases). Trimming stripped 4 bases from V and 1 base from J, with 12 bases between. The CDR3 is 15 residues long. Germline lookup yields CDR1 SGHNT and CDR2 YYREEE (reference sequence). CDR3 bases: TGTGCCAGCAGCGGGCTAGCGCGATCCTACAATGAGCAGTTCTTC. Residues: CASSGLARSYNEQFF.

The chain combines TRBV2 with TRBJ1-1; a possible D gene is TRBD1 (5 bases). Germline V gene lookup returns CDR1 SNHLY and CDR2 FYNNEI. The V gene lost 5 bases and the J gene lost 0 bases, with 7 bases spanning the gap. This CDR3 region has 13 residues. The CDR3 bases are TGTGCCAGCAGTCAGGGCTTGAACACTGAAGCTTTCTTT. It codes for CASSQGLNTEAFF.

This clone was counted once. The rearrangement joins TRBV5-1 to TRBJ1-4; D gene ambiguous. The CDR3 loop spans 14 amino acids. The V gene lost 1 base and the J gene lost 3 bases, with 7 bases spanning the gap. Germline assignment: CDR1 SGHRS and CDR2 YFSETQ. In nucleotides, the CDR3 is TGCGCCAGCAGCTTGCGGGAACCTAATGAAAAACTGTTTTTT. Translating gives CASSLREPNEKLFF. Supplemented by reference TRBV5-1 and TRBJ1-4, the full variable domain reads KAGVTQTPRYLIKTRGQQVTLSCSPISGHRSVSWYQQTPGQGLQFLFEYFSETQRNKGNFPGRFSGRQFSNSRSEMNVSTLELGDSALYLCASSLREPNEKLFFGSGTQLSVL.

The J gene is TRBJ1-1, the V gene TRBV19; D remains unclear. CDR3 length equals 12 residues. Germline loops: CDR1 LNHDA, CDR2 SQIVND (reference sequence). V was shortened by 3 bases and J by 5 bases, with 7 bases between the two germline ends. The CDR3 nucleotides are TGTGCCAGTAGTATCGGGTGGACTGAAGCTTTCTTT. Translated: CASSIGWTEAFF.

The rearrangement links TRBV6-6 to TRBJ1-5; D possibly corresponds to TRBD1 (5 bases). Trimming removed 7 bases from V and 4 bases from J, with 17 bases in between. Germline-derived CDR1 and CDR2 are MNHNY and SVGAGI (reference sequence). This CDR3 has 15 amino acids. CDR3 DNA: TGTGCCAGCATTCCGGCGGGGGTGGATAATCAGCCCCAGCATTTT. Its protein is CASIPAGVDNQPQHF.